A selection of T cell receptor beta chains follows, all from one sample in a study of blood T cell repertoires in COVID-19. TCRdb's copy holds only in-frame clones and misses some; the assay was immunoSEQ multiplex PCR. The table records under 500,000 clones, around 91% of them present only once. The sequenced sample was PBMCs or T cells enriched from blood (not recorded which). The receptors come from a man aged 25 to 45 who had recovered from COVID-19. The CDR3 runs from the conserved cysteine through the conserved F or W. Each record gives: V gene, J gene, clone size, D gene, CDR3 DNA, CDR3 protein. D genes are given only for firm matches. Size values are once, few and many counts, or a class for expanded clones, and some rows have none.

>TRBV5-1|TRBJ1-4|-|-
TGCGCCAGCAGCGCGACAGAACATAATGAAAAACTGTTTTTT
CASSATEHNEKLFF
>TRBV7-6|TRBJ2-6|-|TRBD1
TGTGCCAGCAGCCCGAGACAGGGTTCTGGGGCCAACGTCCTGACTTTC
CASSPRQGSGANVLTF
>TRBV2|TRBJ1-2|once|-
TGTGCCAGCAGTGATGCGGCAACGGGGGACTATGGCTACACCTTC
CASSDAATGDYGYTF
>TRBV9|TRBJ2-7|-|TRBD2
TGTGCCAGCAGCCCGGGGGTAGCGGGAGGATACGAGCAGTACTTC
CASSPGVAGGYEQYF
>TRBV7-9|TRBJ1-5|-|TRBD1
TGTGCCAGCAGCTTAGGGACAGGGGGTGGCAATCAGCCCCAGCATTTT
CASSLGTGGGNQPQHF
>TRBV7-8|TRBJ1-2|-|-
TGTGCCAGCAGCTTAGTATCGGACTATGGCTACACCTTC
CASSLVSDYGYTF
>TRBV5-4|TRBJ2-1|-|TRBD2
TGTGCCAGCAGCTTGGCCGGGGGGGAGAGTAATCTTGAGCAGTTCTTC
CASSLAGGESNLEQFF
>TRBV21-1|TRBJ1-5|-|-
TGTGCCAGCAGCAAAGAGGGGAGGAGCAATCAGCCCCAGCATTTT
CASSKEGRSNQPQHF
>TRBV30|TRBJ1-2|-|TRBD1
TGTGCCTGGAGTGTACAGGGGGACAATCCGGGATACACCTTC
CAWSVQGDNPGYTF
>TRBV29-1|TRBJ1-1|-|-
TGCAGCGGAACTCAGGGTTTTTACACTGAAGCTTTCTTT
CSGTQGFYTEAFF
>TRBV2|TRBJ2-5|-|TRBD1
TGTGCCAGCAGTGATGCCGGGACAGGGGCTAAAGAGACCCAGTACTTC
CASSDAGTGAKETQYF
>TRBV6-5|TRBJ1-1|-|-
TGTGCCAGCCGCCAGGGGCCGGGCACTGAAGCTTTCTTT
CASRQGPGTEAFF
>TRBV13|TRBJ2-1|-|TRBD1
TGTGCCAGCAGCCTAGCCGACTCGGACAGGTCGGGCGGCAATGAGCAGTTCTTC
CASSLADSDRSGGNEQFF
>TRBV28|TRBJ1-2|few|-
TGTGCCAGCAGTTTAAGCGGACGCATCTTAGGTGGCTACACCTTC
CASSLSGRILGGYTF
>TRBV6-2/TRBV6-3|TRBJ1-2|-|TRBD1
TGTGCCAGCAGTTTGGGACAGGGAAATGGCTACACCTTC
CASSLGQGNGYTF
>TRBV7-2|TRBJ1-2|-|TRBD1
TGTGCCAGCAGCCACGGACAGGACAACTATGGCTACACCTTC
CASSHGQDNYGYTF
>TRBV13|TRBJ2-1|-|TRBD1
TGTGCCAGCAGCAAAGGGACAGGGTTGGGCAATGAGCAGTTCTTC
CASSKGTGLGNEQFF